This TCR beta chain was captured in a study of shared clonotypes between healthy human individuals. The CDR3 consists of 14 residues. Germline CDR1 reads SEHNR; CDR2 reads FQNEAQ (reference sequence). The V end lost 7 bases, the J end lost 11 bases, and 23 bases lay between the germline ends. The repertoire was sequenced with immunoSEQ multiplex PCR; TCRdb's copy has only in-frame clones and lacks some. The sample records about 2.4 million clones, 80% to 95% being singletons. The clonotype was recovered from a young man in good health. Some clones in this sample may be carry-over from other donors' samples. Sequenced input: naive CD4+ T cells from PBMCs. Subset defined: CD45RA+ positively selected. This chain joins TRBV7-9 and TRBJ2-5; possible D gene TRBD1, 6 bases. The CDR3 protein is CASTRGGGEREQYF. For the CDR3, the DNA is TGTGCCAGCACCAGGGGCGGCGGAGAAAGGGAGCAGTACTTC.